The 17 T cell receptor beta chains below come from one sample, sequenced in a study of cytomegalovirus exposure and HLA in healthy donors. Both 60 Vbeta primers and 13 Jbeta primers went into the PCR. Here immunoSEQ multiplex PCR was the method, and the copy in TCRdb shows in-frame clones only, minus some. The table lists about 130,000 clones, roughly 71% of them singletons, with over 6% in the top ten. The material sequenced was PBMCs. These TCRs come from a man aged 25-45 years in good health and CMV-seronegative.

This clone occurred once. The chain combines TRBV5-4 with TRBJ2-7; 11 positions agree with TRBD2. The ends lost 2 bases at V and 3 bases at J; junction bases unmatched: 7. The CDR3 extends over 16 amino acids. In germline, CDR1 is SGHNT, CDR2 YYREEE (reference sequence). CDR3 sequence reads: CASSFSGGDPFYEQYF. The CDR3 region has the DNA TGTGCCAGCAGCTTTAGCGGGGGGGATCCTTTCTACGAGCAGTACTTC.

The chain joins TRBV9 to TRBJ2-3, with 15 bases fitting TRBD2. V was clipped by 4 bases and J by 4 bases; unmatched bases: 7. Germline CDR1 and CDR2: SGDLS and YYNGEE. CDR3 length equals 17 residues. CDR3 sequence (DNA): TGTGCCAGCAGCACTGGACTAGCGGGGGGGCTGGCAGATACGCAGTATTTT. Protein sequence: CASSTGLAGGLADTQYF.

V and J are TRBV5-1 and TRBJ2-5, with D maybe TRBD2 (6 bases). The ends were cut back, 5 bases at V and 6 bases at J, with 17 bases in the middle. Germline V CDR1 and CDR2: SGHRS, YFSETQ. This CDR3 spans 14 amino acids. The CDR3 loop reads CASRGGVPMQTQYF. In DNA, the CDR3 is TGCGCCAGCAGAGGCGGGGTCCCCATGCAGACCCAGTACTTC. Variable domain in full (rest from reference TRBV5-1 and TRBJ2-5): KAGVTQTPRYLIKTRGQQVTLSCSPISGHRSVSWYQQTPGQGLQFLFEYFSETQRNKGNFPGRFSGRQFSNSRSEMNVSTLELGDSALYLCASRGGVPMQTQYFGPGTRLLVL.

This clone turned up a few times. The chain links TRBV2 to TRBJ2-4; 7 bases are a match to TRBD1. Germline loops: CDR1 SNHLY, CDR2 FYNNEI. V shed 0 bases, J shed 12 bases, and the junction held 17 bases outside the gene matches. The CDR3 loop spans 17 amino acids. The CDR3 reads CASSEALLSKGGDSQYF. CDR3 nucleotides: TGTGCCAGCAGTGAAGCGCTACTCTCAAAGGGTGGGGACAGTCAGTACTTC.

This clone occurred once. The chain uses TRBV7-3 and TRBJ2-7; the D gene is possibly TRBD1 (5 bases). V lost 5 bases and J lost 7, with 18 bases in between. Germline CDR1 SGHTA, CDR2 FQGTGA. The CDR3 consists of 14 residues. The CDR3 DNA is TGTGCCAGCAGCGCGAAGGGGTTCCCTGGGGAGCAGTACTTC. Translated: CASSAKGFPGEQYF.

The V gene is TRBV29-1, the J gene TRBJ2-5; weak D call: TRBD2 (5 bases). The CDR3 consists of 13 residues. Trimming left V 7 bases short and J 3 bases short, with 15 bases between. The germline V gene encodes CDR1 SQVTM and CDR2 ANQGSEA. CDR3 residues: CSGGYTGKETQYF. For the CDR3, the DNA is TGCAGCGGTGGTTACACCGGGAAAGAGACCCAGTACTTC.

This clone occurred once. This sequence joins TRBV9 and TRBJ2-3, with no clear D. V lost 0 bases to trimming and J lost 0 bases, with 5 bases between them. The germline CDR1 and CDR2 sequences are SGDLS and YYNGEE. This CDR3 spans 14 amino acids. In DNA form, the CDR3 reads TGTGCCAGCAGCGTAGATCCTAGCACAGATACGCAGTATTTT. This encodes CASSVDPSTDTQYF.

This clone was seen a single time. This chain links TRBV9 with TRBJ2-7; 9 bases match TRBD1. The CDR3 is 14 amino acids. Germline loops: CDR1 SGDLS, CDR2 YYNGEE. With V trimmed by 3 bases and J by 5 bases, 6 bases remained unmatched. The CDR3 is CASSGSDRGHEQYF. In nucleotides, the CDR3 is TGTGCCAGCAGCGGTTCGGACAGGGGCCACGAGCAGTACTTC.

V and J are TRBV6-1 and TRBJ1-1; D might be TRBD1 (6 bases). Trimming took 5 bases from V and 0 from J, leaving 7 bases between them. Germline V gene data show CDR1 as MNHNS and CDR2 as SASEGT. The CDR3 spans 13 residues. The CDR3 bases are TGTGCCAGCAGTTGGGACATGAACACTGAAGCTTTCTTT. It codes for CASSWDMNTEAFF.

The chain links TRBV5-1 to TRBJ1-1; the D gene is possibly TRBD1 (6 bases). Trimming pared 4 bases from V and 1 base from J, leaving 14 bases between. Germline V lookup: CDR1 SGHRS, CDR2 YFSETQ. This CDR3 has 15 amino acids. The CDR3 reads CASSLSDRTNTEAFF. The CDR3 nucleotides are TGCGCCAGCAGCCTGTCGGACAGAACGAACACTGAAGCTTTCTTT.

Details on this clone: The junction shows a germline mismatch at one end, possibly a read error. V gene TRBV6-5 combines with J gene TRBJ2-6; possible D gene TRBD1, 6 bases. The CDR3 runs 16 residues. Germline V gene lookup returns CDR1 MNHEY and CDR2 SVGAGI. Here the CDR3 reads CASSYSSSAGANGLTF. The CDR3 bases are TGTGCCAGCAGTTACTCGAGTAGTGCAGGGGCCAACGGCCTGACTTTC.

This sequence joins TRBV9 and TRBJ2-3; no firm D call. The CDR3 loop spans 12 amino acids. Trimming pared 3 bases from V and 2 bases from J, leaving 4 bases between. The germline gives CDR1 SGDLS, CDR2 YYNGEE. CDR3: CASSDYTDTQYF. In DNA, the CDR3 is TGTGCCAGCAGCGACTACACAGATACGCAGTATTTT. Full variable domain (outside the CDR3, taken from reference TRBV9 and TRBJ2-3): DSGVTQTPKHLITATGQRVTLRCSPRSGDLSVYWYQQSLDQGLQFLIQYYNGEERAKGNILERFSAQQFPDLHSELNLSSLELGDSALYFCASSDYTDTQYFGPGTRLTVL.

The chain uses TRBV7-2 and TRBJ1-1; no firm D call. This CDR3 region has 12 residues. V was shortened by 3 bases and J by 5 bases, with 7 bases between the two germline ends. Germline-derived CDR1 and CDR2 are SGHTA and FQGNSA. CDR3 DNA: TGTGCCAGCAGCTTTATTCGGACTGAAGCTTTCTTT. It specifies CASSFIRTEAFF.

V usage is TRBV19 and J usage is TRBJ1-1; D is perhaps TRBD1 (6 bases). Trimming pared 1 base from V and 6 bases from J, leaving 12 bases between. Per germline, CDR1 LNHDA and CDR2 SQIVND (reference sequence). The length of the CDR3 is 14 residues. CDR3 coding DNA: TGTGCCAGTAGTATAGGCCAGGGGTGGGCTGAAGCTTTCTTT. As protein: CASSIGQGWAEAFF.

The genes are TRBV10-3 and TRBJ2-1; D possibly corresponds to TRBD1 (6 bases). The CDR3 spans 17 residues. Germline lookup yields CDR1 ENHRY and CDR2 SYGVKD. Trimming removed 0 bases at V and 4 bases at J, with 16 bases between. The DNA for the CDR3 is TGTGCCATCAGTGAGTCGGACAGCACCCCGGGGTACAATGAGCAGTTCTTC. Translated, it gives CAISESDSTPGYNEQFF.

The chain combines TRBV7-9 with TRBJ2-7, with 11 bases aligning to TRBD2. In germline, CDR1 is SEHNR, CDR2 FQNEAQ (reference sequence). The CDR3 has 14 amino acids. V lost 0 bases to trimming and J lost 6 bases; unmatched junction nucleotides: 1. CDR3 nucleotides: TGTGCCAGCAGCTTAGCGGGACTAGCGGCCGAGCAGTACTTC. Its protein is CASSLAGLAAEQYF.

CDR3 amino acids: CATREGEGEQYF. CDR3 nucleotides: TGTGCCACCCGAGAGGGGGAGGGCGAGCAGTACTTC. The V gene is TRBV10-3, the J gene TRBJ2-7; possible D gene TRBD2, 7 bases. Per germline, CDR1 ENHRY and CDR2 SYGVKD. The germline V and J ends were trimmed by 10 bases and 6 bases, with 16 bases remaining between them. The CDR3 contains 12 residues.